This T cell receptor beta chain comes out of a study of shared clonotypes between healthy human individuals. The repertoire was sequenced with immunoSEQ multiplex PCR; TCRdb's copy has only in-frame clones and lacks some. The data show about 1.5 million clones, 95% to 99% seen once. Germline V gene lookup returns CDR1 KGHSH and CDR2 LQKENI. CDR3 length: 14 residues. V trimming: 3 bases; J trimming: 2 bases; junction bases outside the gene matches: 3. Points on this clone: This sample includes further DNA sequences coding for the same CDR3.

The sequenced sample was naive CD4+ T cells sorted from blood. The subset denotes: CD45RA+ positively selected. The source is a man aged 25-45 years in good health. The chain joins TRBV18 to TRBJ2-7, with 8 bases that match TRBD2. Here the CDR3 reads CASSPAGGAYEQYF. The CDR3 DNA sequence: TGTGCCAGCTCACCGGCCGGGGGGGCCTACGAGCAGTACTTC.